A selection of T cell receptor beta chains follows, all from one sample in a study of blood T cell repertoires in COVID-19. TCRdb's table, derived via immunoSEQ multiplex PCR, lists solely in-frame clones and lacks some. The table records approximately 280,000 clones, approximately 84% of them present only once. The sequenced sample consisted of peripheral blood. The source is a human donor with COVID-19, enrolled during active disease. The donor label of this sample is uncertain. Each CDR3 is given with its conserved first and last residue. Each record gives: D gene, J gene, CDR3 length, V gene, CDR3 DNA, CDR3 protein. A D gene is named only where the DNA matches it firmly.

TRBD2,TRBJ2-2,16,TRBV7-3,TGTGCCAGCAGCTCCTTAGCGGGAGGGCCTGACGGGGAGCTGTTTTTT,CASSSLAGGPDGELFF
TRBD2,TRBJ2-2,18,TRBV19,TGTGCCAGTAGTCCTTCCTGGGTTGCGGGAGAATTAGCCGGGGAGCTGTTTTTT,CASSPSWVAGELAGELFF
TRBD1,TRBJ2-7,15,TRBV10-3,TGTGCCATCAGTGACCCCGGGACAGGGAGGTACGAGCAGTACTTC,CAISDPGTGRYEQYF
.,TRBJ1-3,13,TRBV10-3,TGTGCCATCAGCCCTGGAGATGGAAACACCATATATTTT,CAISPGDGNTIYF
.,TRBJ1-6,15,TRBV27,TGTGCCAGCAGTTTATCCTCGGTCCCCTCCATTCCCCTCCACTTT,CASSLSSVPSIPLHF
.,TRBJ2-1,13,TRBV2,TGTGCCAGCGGTCTAGCGACGTACAATGAGCAGTTCTTC,CASGLATYNEQFF
.,TRBJ1-4,15,TRBV7-2,TGTGCCAGCAGCTTAACAGGGCCGGCTAATGAAAAACTGTTTTTT,CASSLTGPANEKLFF
TRBD1,TRBJ1-2,15,TRBV6-5,TGTGCCAGCAGTCGGAACACCGGGACAGGGTATGGCTACACCTTC,CASSRNTGTGYGYTF
TRBD1,TRBJ1-3,15,TRBV6-5,TGTGCCAGCATCGGAGGACAGGACGGTGGAAACACCATATATTTT,CASIGGQDGGNTIYF
.,TRBJ2-7,17,TRBV5-1,TGCGCCAGCAGCTTGAGTGAGGCCGGCGCAAGGCCCTACGAGCAGTACTTC,CASSLSEAGARPYEQYF